The T cell receptor (beta chain) under discussion was sequenced for a study of cytomegalovirus exposure and HLA in healthy donors (dated by TCRdb to about 2017). A note on the overall study: An earlier analysis of a few hundred of the donors reported 250 to 300 Gb of sequence data and 117 million unique TCR beta sequences obtained from some 170 million T cells. Donor age, sex, ethnicity and CMV serostatus were compiled alongside the repertoire data. Among some 410 genotyped donors of the cohort, an average of approximately 200,000 unique TCR beta nucleotide sequences was sequenced per donor, of which 15% to 20% were non-productive. Rather than using new phenotypic data, the later analysis identified candidate immune exposures from TCR beta sequences and from how often those sequences occurred across donors. The aim of the study was to test whether cataloging public T cell receptors could identify signatures of past pathogen exposure. An early release covering about 600 HLA-typed donors comprised about 290 gigabases of sequencing data and 65 million to 100 million unique TCR sequences. Typing coverage varied by locus: roughly 629-640 donors for A, B, C, DRB1 and DQB1; under 550 for DQA1; more than 600 for DPA1; approximately 450 for DPB1. The study used immunosequencing to profile the T cell repertoires of 666 subjects and linked those repertoires to cytomegalovirus serostatus. The study combined high-throughput TCR immunosequencing, statistical association of individual TCRs with disease status, and machine learning to predict cytomegalovirus infection status. Class I and class II HLA loci were covered by the typing at four-digit resolution. Along with the approximately 620-subject first cohort, a separate validation cohort of 120 different subjects was used. In an earlier analysis of more than 550 of the donors, high-throughput TCR beta sequencing was used to judge whether each TCR beta V gene segment behaved as functional or pseudogenic. A few DR-DQ haplotypes were handled as single units for association and clustering because linkage in the cohort was strong. In a later genetic analysis, genome-wide SNP genotypes for about three fifths of the roughly 670 donors were used, and that subset was treated as a discovery cohort. Among the approximately 400 genotyped donors, around 81% belonged to the genetic ancestry cluster associated with self-reported Caucasian donors. To study patterns of TCR occurrence, a later analysis re-analyzed previously published TCR beta repertoires from 666 donors and added high-resolution HLA genotyping. All discovery cohort repertoires had been generated on a single sequencing platform.

The library was prepared using the immunoSEQ multiplex PCR assay. For the multiplex PCR, a mixture combining 60 forward primers for TCR Vbeta segments and 13 reverse primers for TCR Jbeta segments was used. Amplification of the CDR3 region of rearranged TCR beta genes was performed with a multiplex PCR assay on genomic DNA. The Illumina HiSeq System was used to sequence the amplified TCR beta libraries as 87-base-pair reads. Regarding the original processing steps: A later analysis counted approximately 84 million unique TCR beta chains across the 500 to 850 repertoires, and 10 million to 11 million of these chains were shared by at least two donors. Raw reads were error-corrected and collapsed into unique sequences with a nearest-neighbor algorithm that merged closely related sequences to remove PCR and sequencing errors. V, D and J gene segments were assigned by aligning CDR3 sequences to IMGT reference sequences. For a sequence to be retained, a match of at least six nucleotides was required to both a V gene segment and a J gene segment. Rearrangements were classified as productive when the CDR3 lacked stop codons and remained in frame with V and J, and all other rearrangements were classified as non-productive. Following IMGT convention, CDR3 was defined as the stretch from the second conserved V-encoded cysteine up to the conserved J-encoded phenylalanine. The earlier analysis of approximately 500 of the donors excluded sequences that lacked an unambiguous match to a single V gene segment. An earlier analysis of 587 of the donors called V segments functional above 56.7% productive rearrangements and segregating when the between-donor standard deviation exceeded 5%. A statistical classification framework was developed to diagnose cytomegalovirus status using the catalog of TCR beta chain sequences. V and J gene assignment, in a later analysis, came from comparing TCR nucleotide sequences with IMGT/GENE-DB human TR gene sequences. In a later analysis, CDR3 sequences and most-parsimonious VDJ recombination scenarios were assigned using the TCRdist pipeline. A later analysis defined each TCR beta chain by its CDR3 amino acid sequence plus V-gene family, and excluded reads lacking a unique V-gene family. To address suspected cross-contamination and a sequencing artifact, a later analysis removed a few hundred highly shared, low-generation-probability nucleotide sequences. For each public chain, a later analysis derived a clonal expansion index from normalized ranks of inferred template counts within each repertoire. In a later analysis, generation probabilities were computed with a VDJ recombination model fitted to out-of-frame rearrangements, and the resulting probabilities were checked against IGoR. In a later analysis, hypergeometric tests were used to score TCR-TCR, TCR-HLA and TCR-CMV co-occurrence, with a repertoire-size bias correction applied to TCR pairs. To estimate false discovery rates, a later analysis permuted the HLA or CMV assignments 20 times. In a later analysis, co-occurring TCRs were grouped using DBSCAN, with TCRdist sequence similarity added in when clustering inside HLA-allele-positive subsets. Repertoires with fewer than 30,000 or more than 120,000 public chains, plus five repertoires with anomalous nucleotide sharing, were excluded from co-occurrence clustering. Here the immuneACCESS table is served through TCRdb, limited to in-frame sequences with V and J called. Missing clones are a known gap in these copies; in checked studies unresolved V genes cover under half, and the rest lacks a known reason. V and J calls and clone size are as listed in that table; D and trimming were resolved from the DNA. This sample gives under 200,000 clones in total; over 70% of them show up just once. The leading ten clones occupy approximately 3% of the sample.

The cohort consisted of 666 healthy bone marrow donors. At the time of sampling, all cohort members were nominally healthy, though unrecorded immune exposures were likely present. The donor tested CMV seropositive and was one of the 289 seropositive cohort members. Each donor provided a peripheral blood sample, and peripheral blood mononuclear cells were used for TCR beta sequencing. Genomic DNA extraction from the blood cell samples was performed with the Qiagen DNeasy Blood Extraction Kit. The paper's findings and limits, for the study overall: While some public TCRs were present in many individuals, most TCR sequences turned up only very rarely across donors. The 87-base-pair reads could not distinguish some IMGT-functional V segments, including TRBV6-2 and TRBV6-3, so those segments were excluded. Most CMV-associated TCR beta chains appeared to be HLA-restricted in a later analysis, and the HLA associations seemed to be driven largely by CMV exposure. In vitro tests confirmed that three of the cytomegalovirus-associated TCR beta chains recognize cytomegalovirus antigens. Cytomegalovirus status was reported to be diagnosed by the classifier with high specificity and sensitivity in both the original and validation cohorts. In a later genetic analysis, fewer N-insertions in productive TCRs were reported among donors in an Asian-associated ancestry cluster than the 666-donor mean. A cluster of highly shared sequence variants was judged likely to be a technical artifact of the sequencing pipeline. A later analysis found that TCR association rates varied across HLA loci, with DRB1 alleles showing the most associated TCRs and HLA-C alleles the fewest. Because counts were too low, about 17 rarely observed V segments, including chromosome 9 orphons, were excluded from the earlier analysis of several hundred of the donors. Broadly in line with IMGT annotations, most TCR beta V segments showed up in productive rearrangements about 87% or about 30% of the time in an earlier analysis of several hundred of the donors. Because HLA typing was unavailable for some donors at each locus, only the typed subset was used in association tests. Correlated functional status among segregating V segments might be attributable to linkage disequilibrium, but an unknown experimental factor could not be ruled out. In a later analysis, HLA-associated TCR beta chains showed more clonal expansion and lower generation probabilities than non-associated chains that were equally common. According to a later analysis, parvovirus B19, influenza, CMV and Epstein-Barr virus appeared linked to several top co-occurrence clusters. In this cohort, only TCR beta chains were sequenced, and detectable features were limited by the absence of alpha or paired-chain data. The only immune exposure information available for the cohort was CMV serostatus. Specific HLA alleles were associated with roughly 17,000 TCR beta sequences at a false discovery rate of 0.05 in a later analysis. According to the authors, the approach could potentially be generalized to other disease states and immunological phenotypes. Strong co-occurrence of HLA alleles, especially DR and DQ, made assigning TCR associations to individual alleles difficult. V-gene and J-gene trimming of TCR beta chains was associated with a missense DCLRE1C variant in a later genetic analysis, and the association was replicated in an independent cohort. A further reported finding was that TCR beta sequences accurately predicted the HLA-A and HLA-B alleles for most subjects in the first cohort. The study gave a list of 150 to 200 TCR beta chains associated with cytomegalovirus. The presence/absence analyses assumed that sequencing depth was roughly uniform across donors, and that assumption may not be true.

In the germline V gene (reference sequence), CDR1 corresponds to MNHEY and CDR2 to SMNVEV. From its cysteine to its phenylalanine, the CDR3 spans 16 amino acids. Just CDR3 DNA is preserved here, 48 bases in frame from base 1. About this clone itself: The specificity of this receptor is unknown. Germline and junction disagree at one end, which may indicate a read error.

The chain is made from TRBV27 and TRBJ2-2, with a tentative D gene TRBD1 over 6 matching bases. The material sequenced was PBMCs. The clonotype originates from a woman aged 50 to 60 in good health and CMV-seropositive. The CDR3 in this case is CASSVSTGFSTGELFF. The bases read TGTGCCAGCAGTGTATCCACAGGGTTTAGCACCGGGGAGCTGTTTTTT.